One sample yielded the 25 T cell receptor beta chains listed below, sequenced in a study of OX40 agonist ivuxolimab in advanced cancers. Library creation used the immunoSEQ multiplex PCR assay. Imported from immuneACCESS, the table was reduced by TCRdb to in-frame sequences with V and J called. These copies leave out some clones; in studies compared against another copy, an unresolved V gene accounts for under half, and the cause of the remainder is not known. The sample has under 95,000 clones on record, approximately 84% of them singletons. Clones ranked in the top ten supply approximately 2.6% of the sample. Sequenced here: CD4+ or CD8+ T cells sorted from blood, sampled in a trial of the OX40 agonist ivuxolimab. Source of these receptors: an adult with an advanced solid tumor such as melanoma, head and neck, liver or kidney cancer.

The chain joins TRBV6-5 to TRBJ2-6; a possible D gene is TRBD2 (5 bases). The CDR3 spans 14 residues. V was pared by 6 bases and J by 2 bases, with 8 bases between. Germline assignment: CDR1 MNHEY and CDR2 SVGAGI. In DNA, the CDR3 is TGTGCCAGCAGAGAGGGAGCTGGGGCCAACGTCCTGACTTTC. Translation gives CASREGAGANVLTF.

This clone was recorded once. V usage is TRBV11-3 and J usage is TRBJ2-3; 10 bases fit TRBD1. Germline lookup yields CDR1 SGHNT and CDR2 YENEEA. V shed 5 bases and J 5 bases; nucleotides not matched to a gene: 4. This CDR3 contains 14 residues. The CDR3 loop is CASSDRGQVDTQYF. CDR3 sequence (DNA): TGTGCCAGCAGCGACAGGGGGCAGGTAGATACGCAGTATTTT.

The table lists this clone with a count of one. The chain has TRBV5-1 and TRBJ2-3, with no clear D. The length of the CDR3 is 11 residues. The ends were cut back, 4 bases at V and 3 bases at J, with 3 bases in the middle. Germline loops: CDR1 SGHRS, CDR2 YFSETQ. CDR3 sequence reads: CASSQTDTQYF. Written as DNA, the CDR3 is TGCGCCAGCAGCCAAACAGATACGCAGTATTTT.

This chain uses TRBV28 with TRBJ2-2, with 12 bases lining up with TRBD1. CDR3 length: 18 amino acids. Per germline, CDR1 MDHEN and CDR2 SYDVKM. After removal of 6 bases from V and 7 bases from J, the junction contained 15 bases not matched to a gene. Here the CDR3 DNA reads TGTGCCAGCAGCTCCGGGACAGGGGGCTATGGCCATGGCGGGGAGCTGTTTTTT. The encoded protein is CASSSGTGGYGHGGELFF.

DNA for the CDR3: TGCGCCAGCAGCCAAGAGTCCGGGACAACCTCCTACAATGAGCAGTTCTTC. Protein product: CASSQESGTTSYNEQFF. The V gene is TRBV4-3, the J gene TRBJ2-1, with a tentative D call TRBD1 (6 bases). V lost 0 bases to trimming and J lost 0 bases, with 12 bases between them. The CDR3 runs 17 residues. Germline CDR1 is LGHNA and CDR2 is YSLEER.

The gene calls are TRBV27 and TRBJ2-5; D unclear. With 0 bases removed from V and 3 bases from J, the gap between germline ends came to 11 bases. This CDR3 is 15 amino acids long. In germline, CDR1 is MNHEY, CDR2 SMNVEV (reference sequence). CDR3 DNA: TGTGCCAGCAGTTTATCGCACAGAGTGAAAGAGACCCAGTACTTC. Translated, it gives CASSLSHRVKETQYF.

The rearrangement uses TRBV10-3 and TRBJ1-2; the D gene is possibly TRBD1 (6 bases). The germline gives CDR1 ENHRY, CDR2 SYGVKD. The CDR3 length is 14 residues. Trimming removed 2 bases at V and 4 bases at J, with 11 bases between. CDR3 sequence (DNA): TGTGCCATCAGTGAGGGGGGGCAGGGCTATGGCTACACCTTC. Translating it yields CAISEGGQGYGYTF.

In DNA form, the CDR3 reads TGTGCCAGCAGTGCGCACAGAACGATCACAGATACGCAGTATTTT. The encoded protein is CASSAHRTITDTQYF. The chain employs TRBV6-5 and TRBJ2-3; D gene uncertain. Per germline, CDR1 MNHEY and CDR2 SVGAGI. The CDR3 is 15 amino acids. Trimming removed 5 bases at V and 2 bases at J, with 14 bases between.

The chain carries TRBV6-1 and TRBJ2-1; tentatively, D is TRBD1 (6 bases). This CDR3 has 14 residues. The V gene lost 10 bases and the J gene lost 3 bases, with 16 bases spanning the gap. Germline loops: CDR1 MNHNS, CDR2 SASEGT. The CDR3 nucleotides read TGTGCCACACAACCAGGGGCGATCTACAATGAGCAGTTCTTC. It specifies CATQPGAIYNEQFF.

The chain employs TRBV11-2 and TRBJ1-2, with 10 bases fitting TRBD1. The trim removed 5 bases at V and 6 bases at J, leaving 6 bases unmatched. CDR1 is SGHAT and CDR2 is FQNNGV in the germline V gene. The length of the CDR3 is 14 residues. The CDR3 reads CASSLDRGGDGYTF. The CDR3 nucleotides read TGTGCCAGCAGCCTGGACAGGGGGGGTGATGGCTACACCTTC.

The CDR3: CASSLSPGTNEKLFF. The CDR3 DNA reads as TGTGCCAGCAGTTTAAGCCCGGGAACTAATGAAAAACTGTTTTTT. The chain combines TRBV27 with TRBJ1-4; no clear D. The V end was cut by 2 bases, the J end by 1 base, with 8 bases between. The CDR3 consists of 15 residues. Germline assignment: CDR1 MNHEY and CDR2 SMNVEV (reference sequence).

This clone was detected once. The gene calls are TRBV6-5 and TRBJ2-7, with 10 nucleotides matching TRBD1. V lost 6 bases, J lost 5 bases, and 7 bases stayed unmatched. CDR1 and CDR2 from the germline V gene are MNHEY and SVGAGI. The CDR3 loop spans 14 amino acids. CDR3 region: CASSLWTGGNEQYV. CDR3 nucleotides: TGTGCCAGCAGCCTTTGGACAGGGGGGAACGAGCAGTACGTC.

V and J are TRBV28 and TRBJ1-2; TRBD1 matches 9 bases. Losses at the gene ends were 5 bases for V and 3 bases for J; bases not matched to a gene: 10. This CDR3 region has 16 residues. Germline V gene data show CDR1 as MDHEN and CDR2 as SYDVKM. The CDR3 coding sequence is TGTGCCAGCAGTACGCAGGACGGGACAGGGCACTATGGCTACACCTTC. This encodes CASSTQDGTGHYGYTF.

The V gene is TRBV5-4, the J gene TRBJ2-5, with D perhaps TRBD2 (6 bases). Germline assignment: CDR1 SGHNT and CDR2 YYREEE (reference sequence). There are 14 residues in the CDR3. Trimming removed 0 bases at V and 4 bases at J, with 10 bases between. CDR3 protein: CASSLAGVAETQYF. The CDR3 coding sequence is TGTGCCAGCAGCTTGGCGGGGGTTGCAGAGACCCAGTACTTC.

The V gene is TRBV28, the J gene TRBJ1-5; D is undetermined. Per the germline V gene, CDR1 is MDHEN and CDR2 is SYDVKM. V was trimmed by 6 bases and J by 3 bases, leaving 9 bases between them. CDR3 size: 13 residues. The CDR3 is CASRLQYNQPQHF. CDR3 coding DNA: TGTGCCAGCAGGTTACAGTACAATCAGCCCCAGCATTTT.

V usage is TRBV6-5 and J usage is TRBJ1-6, with TRBD1 matching 8 bases. The germline V gene encodes CDR1 MNHEY and CDR2 SVGAGI. The junction had 6 bases not matched to a gene; V was cut back by 6 bases and J by 5 bases. The CDR3 sequence is 15 residues long. CDR3 loop: CASRPPGGDNSPLHF. CDR3 in DNA: TGTGCCAGCAGGCCGCCAGGGGGCGATAATTCACCCCTCCACTTT.

As regards this clone: This sample includes further DNA sequences coding for the same CDR3. CDR3 sequence reads: CASSQGQGENTIYF. The CDR3 DNA sequence: TGTGCCAGCAGCCAAGGACAGGGGGAGAACACCATATATTTT. The chain couples TRBV4-2 to TRBJ1-3, with 9 bases fitting TRBD1. The V gene end was trimmed by 1 base and the J gene end by 7 bases; junction bases not matched to a gene: 2. The CDR3 covers 14 residues. Germline-derived CDR1 and CDR2 are LGHNA and YNFKEQ.

In its sample, this clone was seen once. The rearrangement uses TRBV11-2 and TRBJ1-3, with D unresolved. Deletions cut 4 bases from V and 1 base from J, with 11 bases between. Germline V CDR1 and CDR2: SGHAT, FQNNGV. This CDR3 has 15 amino acids. In nucleotides, the CDR3 is TGTGCCAGCAGCTACACGGCGGGATCTGGAAACACCATATATTTT. It codes for CASSYTAGSGNTIYF. The variable domain in full, with the rest retrieved from reference TRBV11-2 and TRBJ1-3, is EAGVAQSPRYKIIEKRQSVAFWCNPISGHATLYWYQQILGQGPKLLIQFQNNGVVDDSQLPKDRFSAERLKGVDSTLKIQPAKLEDSAVYLCASSYTAGSGNTIYFGEGSWLTVV.

The V call is TRBV11-3, the J call TRBJ2-7; D unresolved. Between the trimmed V and J ends, which lost 3 bases and 3 bases, there was a span of 0 bases. In germline, CDR1 is SGHNT, CDR2 YENEEA. The CDR3 has 10 amino acids. CDR3 DNA sequence: TGTGCCAGCAGCTTCTACGAGCAGTACTTC. Protein: CASSFYEQYF.

The chain recombines TRBV19 with TRBJ1-5; weak D call: TRBD1 (5 bases). The CDR3 has 10 amino acids. Germline V gene lookup returns CDR1 LNHDA and CDR2 SQIVND (reference sequence). The V gene lost 8 bases and the J gene lost 6 bases, with 5 bases spanning the gap. The CDR3 nucleotides read TGTGCCAGTGGGGGTCAGCCCCAGCATTTT. Translation: CASGGQPQHF.

The chain combines TRBV18 with TRBJ2-5, with 7 bases matching TRBD1. The J call may be wrong; the DNA end is better matched by TRBJ2-7. Germline-derived CDR1 and CDR2 are KGHSH and LQKENI. The CDR3 contains 17 residues. The CDR3, as DNA: TGTGCCAGCTCCCACGCAGGGGGACAAAACCCTTCCTACGAGCAGTACTTC. This encodes CASSHAGGQNPSYEQYF.

The genes are TRBV29-1 and TRBJ2-7; perhaps D is TRBD1 or TRBD2 (6 bases each). V dropped 7 bases and J dropped 3 bases, with 13 bases sitting between them. The CDR3 has 12 amino acids. Germline values: CDR1 SQVTM, CDR2 ANQGSEA. This CDR3 is CSAMGGFYEQYF. In nucleotides, the CDR3 is TGCAGCGCCATGGGGGGCTTCTACGAGCAGTACTTC.

In its sample, this clone was seen once. The CDR3 bases are TGTGCCAGCAGCAAAGCCCGTGACGGGCTTGAGAGGGATTCACCCCTCCACTTT. This sequence encodes CASSKARDGLERDSPLHF. This chain uses TRBV21-1 with TRBJ1-6. TRBV21-1 is assigned pseudogene status. The length of the CDR3 is 18 residues.

The chain employs TRBV28 and TRBJ2-5, with D uncertain. Deletions cut 2 bases from V and 2 bases from J, with 3 bases between. Per germline, CDR1 MDHEN and CDR2 SYDVKM. This CDR3 has 12 residues. This CDR3 reads CASSLVQETQYF. The CDR3 bases are TGTGCCAGCAGTTTAGTACAAGAGACCCAGTACTTC.

The V gene is TRBV9, the J gene TRBJ2-5; D unclear. The CDR3 contains 11 residues. Germline V gene lookup returns CDR1 SGDLS and CDR2 YYNGEE. V shed 4 bases and J shed 5 bases, with 6 bases lying between them. The CDR3: CASSSRETQYF. CDR3 DNA sequence: TGTGCCAGCAGCTCCAGGGAGACCCAGTACTTC.